This TCR beta chain was captured by sequencing in a study of blood T cell repertoires in COVID-19. The study recruited exposed participants who had met a COVID-19 case within 2 weeks before entry. Sequencing was performed with immunoSEQ multiplex PCR; in TCRdb, only in-frame clones are kept and a portion is missing. The sample has hundreds of thousands of clones; less than 85% are singletons. The TCR comes from a woman aged 30 to 39 who had been exposed to COVID-19. The sequenced material came from PBMCs or T cells enriched from blood (not recorded which).

CDR3 region: CASSPGGLSTDTQYF. In nucleotides, the CDR3 is TGTGCCAGCAGTCCCGGGGGGCTTTCCACAGATACGCAGTATTTT. The J gene is TRBJ2-3, the V gene TRBV6-2 or TRBV6-3; tentative D call: TRBD2 (7 bases). CDR3 length: 15 residues. Germline V CDR1 and CDR2: MNHEY, SVGEGT. The germline V and J ends were trimmed by 5 bases and 2 bases, with 14 bases remaining between them.